These T cell receptor beta chains were read from a single sample in a study of T-cell memory formation after mild COVID-19. TCRdb recomputed calls from the 5' RACE reads with MiXCR, one row per CDR3 protein. Of roughly 200,000 distinct CDR3 sequences listed, over 20% are singletons. The specimen sequenced was PBMCs or a T cell subset sorted from them (not recorded which). Receptor source: an adult woman who had mild COVID-19 (a few samples of this study predate the infection). Cell type and time point are not known. Each CDR3 is given with its conserved first and last residue. D genes are given only for firm matches. Clone size is given for some rows only: seen once, a few or many times, or a class if the clone is expanded.

>-|TRBD1|TRBV11-2|TRBJ1-1
TGTGCCAGCAGCTTGACAGGGGCCGCTAACACTGAAGCTTTCTTT
CASSLTGAANTEAFF
>few|-|TRBV5-5|TRBJ1-4
TGTGCCAGCAGCTCCGGGACAACTGAAAAACTGTTTTTT
CASSSGTTEKLFF
>few|TRBD2|TRBV20-1|TRBJ2-7
TGCAGTGCTAGTGTACTAGCGGATTTCTACGAGCAGTACTTC
CSASVLADFYEQYF
>few|-|TRBV5-6|TRBJ1-2
TGTGCCAGCAGGCAGACAGTTGCGCTCTATGGCTACACCTTC
CASRQTVALYGYTF
>few|TRBD2|TRBV9|TRBJ2-1
TGTGCCAGCAGCCACGCCCTAGCGGGGGGCCATGAGCAGTTCTTC
CASSHALAGGHEQFF
>-|TRBD2|TRBV19|TRBJ2-1
TGTGCCAGTAGCTATACTAGCGGTCCTTACAATGAGCAGTTCTTC
CASSYTSGPYNEQFF
>few|-|TRBV25-1|TRBJ1-6
TGTGCCAGCAGTGACACGGGCGTAGGTTCACCCCTCCACTTT
CASSDTGVGSPLHF
>-|-|TRBV7-6|TRBJ1-6
TGTGCCAGCAGCTTAGCGCCCCATGGGGGCTCCTATAATTCACCCCTCCACTTT
CASSLAPHGGSYNSPLHF
>few|TRBD1|TRBV14|TRBJ1-4
TGTGCCAGCAGCCCCGGACAGGGAACTAATGAAAAACTGTTTTTT
CASSPGQGTNEKLFF
>-|-|TRBV12-3/TRBV12-4|TRBJ2-1
TGTGCCAGCAGTCGGCAAAATGAGCAGTTCTTC
CASSRQNEQFF
>-|TRBD1|TRBV20-1|TRBJ1-1
TGCAGTGCTAGAGAGGACAGGGGGGGATATAGGAACACTGAAGCTTTCTTT
CSAREDRGGYRNTEAFF
>-|-|TRBV20-1|TRBJ1-2
TGCAGTGCTAGATCGGGCCCTAGTGGAAATGGCTACACCTTC
CSARSGPSGNGYTF
>-|-|TRBV7-9|TRBJ2-5
TGTGCCAGCAGTCTGGGGTACCAAGAGACCCAGTACTTC
CASSLGYQETQYF
>-|-|TRBV12-3/TRBV12-4|TRBJ1-2
TGTGCCAGCAGTTTATCCGCAACAGGGAATGGCTACACCTTC
CASSLSATGNGYTF
>-|-|TRBV7-8|TRBJ2-3
TGTGCCAGCAGCCCCCTGGGCTGGGTGGTCGGAGATACGCAGTATTTT
CASSPLGWVVGDTQYF